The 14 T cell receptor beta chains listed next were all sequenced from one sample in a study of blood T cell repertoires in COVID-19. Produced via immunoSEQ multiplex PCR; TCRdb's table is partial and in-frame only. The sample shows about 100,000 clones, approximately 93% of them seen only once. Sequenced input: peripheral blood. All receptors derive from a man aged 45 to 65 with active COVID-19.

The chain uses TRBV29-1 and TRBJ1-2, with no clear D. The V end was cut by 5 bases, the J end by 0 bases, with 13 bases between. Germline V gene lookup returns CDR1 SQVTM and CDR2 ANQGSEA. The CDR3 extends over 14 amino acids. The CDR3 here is CSVLSDKANYGYTF. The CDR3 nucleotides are TGCAGCGTTCTGAGTGATAAAGCTAACTATGGCTACACCTTC.

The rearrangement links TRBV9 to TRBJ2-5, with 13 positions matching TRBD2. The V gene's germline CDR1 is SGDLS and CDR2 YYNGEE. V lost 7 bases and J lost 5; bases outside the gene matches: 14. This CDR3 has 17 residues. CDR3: CASGGGLAGRGAETQYF. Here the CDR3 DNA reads TGTGCCAGCGGTGGGGGACTAGCGGGAAGAGGGGCGGAGACCCAGTACTTC.

CDR3 protein: CASGSSGTGYGYTF. DNA for the CDR3: TGTGCTAGTGGTTCTTCAGGGACAGGATATGGCTACACCTTC. V gene TRBV12-5 combines with J gene TRBJ1-2; 8 nucleotides line up with TRBD1. Germline CDR1 LGHNT, CDR2 FRNRAP. The trim removed 4 bases at V and 5 bases at J, leaving 6 bases unmatched. There are 14 residues in the CDR3.

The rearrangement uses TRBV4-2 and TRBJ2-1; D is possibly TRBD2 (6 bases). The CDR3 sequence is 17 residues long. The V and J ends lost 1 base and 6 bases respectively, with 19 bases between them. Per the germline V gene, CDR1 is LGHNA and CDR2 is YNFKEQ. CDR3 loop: CASSQVRAGSGGNEQFF. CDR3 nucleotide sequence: TGTGCCAGCAGCCAAGTACGGGCGGGGTCAGGAGGCAATGAGCAGTTCTTC.

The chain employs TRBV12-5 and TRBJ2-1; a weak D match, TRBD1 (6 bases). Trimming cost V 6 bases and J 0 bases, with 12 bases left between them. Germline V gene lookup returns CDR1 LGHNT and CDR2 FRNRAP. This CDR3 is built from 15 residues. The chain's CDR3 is CASGYDRSSYNEQFF. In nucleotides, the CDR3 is TGTGCTAGTGGATACGACAGGAGCTCCTACAATGAGCAGTTCTTC.

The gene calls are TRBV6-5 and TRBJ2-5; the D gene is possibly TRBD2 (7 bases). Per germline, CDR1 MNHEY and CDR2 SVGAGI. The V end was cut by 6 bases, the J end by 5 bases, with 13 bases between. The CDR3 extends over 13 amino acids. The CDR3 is CASSWGGTETQYF. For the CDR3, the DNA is TGTGCCAGCAGCTGGGGGGGCACTGAGACCCAGTACTTC.

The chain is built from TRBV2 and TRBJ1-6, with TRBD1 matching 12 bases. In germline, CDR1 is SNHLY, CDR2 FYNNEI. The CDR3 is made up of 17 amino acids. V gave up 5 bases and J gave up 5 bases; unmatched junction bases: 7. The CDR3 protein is CASSTGTGGGHNSPLHF. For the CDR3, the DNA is TGTGCCAGCAGTACCGGGACAGGGGGCGGGCATAATTCACCCCTCCACTTT.

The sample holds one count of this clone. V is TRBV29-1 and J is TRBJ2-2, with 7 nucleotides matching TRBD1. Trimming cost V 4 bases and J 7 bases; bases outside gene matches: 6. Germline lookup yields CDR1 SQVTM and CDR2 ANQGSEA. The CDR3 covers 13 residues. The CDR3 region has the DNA TGCAGCGTTGCCGGGACAGAGATCGGGGAGCTGTTTTTT. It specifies CSVAGTEIGELFF.

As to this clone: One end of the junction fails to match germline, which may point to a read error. The chain's CDR3 is CASTLQGVGTGELFF. CDR3 coding DNA: TGTGCCAGCACCTTACAGGGGGTCGGCACCGGGGAGCTGTTTTTT. The rearrangement joins TRBV11-3 to TRBJ2-2, with 8 bases aligning to TRBD1. The CDR3 runs 15 residues. The V gene's germline CDR1 is SGHNT and CDR2 YENEEA.

The CDR3 nucleotides read TGCAGCGTTGAAAAGCCCCCTCCGAACTATGGCTACACCTTC. Its translation: CSVEKPPPNYGYTF. This chain uses TRBV29-1 with TRBJ1-2, with unresolved D. Germline-derived CDR1 and CDR2 are SQVTM and ANQGSEA. The CDR3 has 14 residues. Trimming cost V 2 bases and J 2 bases, with 12 bases left between them.

CDR3 nucleotides: TGTGCCAGCAGTAGAGGACAGATGAACACTGAAGCTTTCTTT. Its protein is CASSRGQMNTEAFF. The gene calls are TRBV25-1 and TRBJ1-1; D possibly corresponds to TRBD1 (6 bases). The germline V gene encodes CDR1 MGHDK and CDR2 SYGVNS. The V end was cut by 5 bases, the J end by 0 bases, with 10 bases between. The CDR3 is 14 amino acids.

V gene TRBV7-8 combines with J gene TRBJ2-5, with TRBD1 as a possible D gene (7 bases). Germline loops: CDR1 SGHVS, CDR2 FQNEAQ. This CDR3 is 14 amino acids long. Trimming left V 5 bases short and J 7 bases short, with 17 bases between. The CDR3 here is CASSPGGSMVTQYF. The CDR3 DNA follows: TGTGCCAGCAGCCCAGGGGGGTCGATGGTGACCCAGTACTTC.

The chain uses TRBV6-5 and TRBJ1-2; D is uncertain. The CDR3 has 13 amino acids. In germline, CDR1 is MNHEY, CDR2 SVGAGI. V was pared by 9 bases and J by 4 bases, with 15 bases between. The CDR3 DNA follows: TGTGCCAGTCACAAGGACTCCTCCTATGGCTACACCTTC. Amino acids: CASHKDSSYGYTF.

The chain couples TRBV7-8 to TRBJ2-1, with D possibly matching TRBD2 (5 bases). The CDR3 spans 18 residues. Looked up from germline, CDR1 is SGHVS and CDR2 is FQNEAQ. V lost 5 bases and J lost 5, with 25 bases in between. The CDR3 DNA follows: TGTGCCAGCAGCCCCAGTCGGCATACGGGATGGACCCACAATGAGCAGTTCTTC. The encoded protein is CASSPSRHTGWTHNEQFF.